The 31 T cell receptor beta chains below come from one sample, sequenced in a study of T cell clonality in common variable immunodeficiency. General observations from the study: Reportedly, TCR beta sequences from common variable immunodeficiency showed fewer deletions and N-nucleotide insertions.

Antigens of these TCRs are unknown. Repertoires were generated with immunoSEQ multiplex PCR, while TCRdb's copy carries only in-frame clones and drops some. The repertoire shows about 32,000 clones, none seen only once; the top ten take 5% to 6.5%. Material: peripheral blood mononuclear cells. Receptors originate from a human donor with common variable immunodeficiency.

This clone came up a few times. Read coverage stops 3 residues before the CDR3 terminus; the germline J gene supplies the remainder. The V gene is TRBV20-1, the J gene TRBJ1-6; no definite D call. The CDR3 loop spans 13 amino acids. Germline V lookup: CDR1 DFQATT, CDR2 SNEGSKA (reference sequence). Between the trimmed V and J ends, which lost 3 bases and 7 bases, there was a span of 10 bases. The CDR3 sequence is CSASSQWNSPLHF. CDR3 DNA (partial): TGCAGTGCTAGTAGCCAGTGGAATTCACCC.

This clone was seen only a few times. The read stops 3 residues short of the end of the CDR3; the missing end is completed from the germline J gene. The chain employs TRBV19 and TRBJ1-2, with D unclear. The CDR3 loop spans 13 amino acids. The ends were cut back, 3 bases at V and 4 bases at J, with 9 bases in the middle. Germline CDR1 reads LNHDA; CDR2 reads SQIVND (reference sequence). The chain's CDR3 is CASSITVSYGYTF. CDR3 DNA (partial): TGTGCCAGTAGTATCACGGTTAGCTATGGC.

This clone appeared a few times. The sequenced fragment ends 3 residues before the CDR3 boundary, so the rest is inferred from the germline J gene. This chain joins TRBV18 and TRBJ1-2, with 8 positions matching TRBD1. The germline CDR1 and CDR2 sequences are KGHSH and LQKENI. The CDR3 has 15 residues. After removal of 3 bases from V and 2 bases from J, the junction contained 5 bases not matched to a gene. CDR3 amino acids: CASSPWTGKNYGYTF. The covered CDR3 bases are TGTGCCAGCTCACCCTGGACAGGGAAAAACTATGGC. Variable domain in full (rest from reference TRBV18 and TRBJ1-2): NAGVMQNPRHLVRRRGQEARLRCSPMKGHSHVYWYRQLPEEGLKFMVYLQKENIIDESGMPKERFSAEFPKEGPSILRIQQVVRGDSAAYFCASSPWTGKNYGYTFGSGTRLTVV.

This clone was counted ten times or more. The CDR3 reads CASRDEGTGAYEQYF. CDR3 DNA, as far as it was read: TGTGCCAGCAGGGATGAGGGGACAGGAGCCTACGAG. The V gene is TRBV2, the J gene TRBJ2-7; 8 nucleotides match TRBD1. The read is 3 residues too short to cover the CDR3 end, so that end is filled in from the germline J gene. This CDR3 spans 15 amino acids. V shed 6 bases, J shed 2 bases, and the junction held 9 bases outside the gene matches. In germline, CDR1 is SNHLY, CDR2 FYNNEI.

In its sample, this clone was seen a few times. The CDR3 goes on 3 residues after the read ends, and that part is filled in from the germline J gene. The chain employs TRBV2 and TRBJ1-1; D unresolved. Per germline, CDR1 SNHLY and CDR2 FYNNEI. Trimming took off 2 bases at V and 5 bases at J, with 15 bases between the two ends. CDR3 length equals 15 residues. This CDR3 is CASSEWVEGVTEAFF. The sequenced CDR3 bases are TGTGCCAGCAGTGAATGGGTAGAGGGTGTTACTGAA. The full variable domain, in which reference TRBV2 and TRBJ1-1 provide the parts outside the CDR3, is EPEVTQTPSHQVTQMGQEVILRCVPISNHLYFYWYRQILGQKVEFLVSFYNNEISEKSEIFDDQFSVERPDGSNFTLKIRSTKLEDSAMYFCASSEWVEGVTEAFFGQGTRLTVV.

Concerning this clone: The sequenced fragment ends 3 residues before the CDR3 boundary, so the rest is inferred from the germline J gene. V usage is TRBV29-1 and J usage is TRBJ2-7; the D is unclear. Germline CDR1 is SQVTM and CDR2 is ANQGSEA. V was clipped by 6 bases and J by 6 bases, with 24 bases between them. This CDR3 spans 15 amino acids. The CDR3 sequence: CSVIGPIRSKREQYF. The sequenced CDR3 bases are TGCAGCGTGATAGGGCCAATTCGATCAAAACGCGAG.

As to this clone: The CDR3 end is not reached by the read, which stops 3 residues before it; the germline J gene fills it in. The chain joins TRBV7-2 to TRBJ1-5, with D tentatively TRBD1 (5 bases). V lost 3 bases and J 7 bases, leaving 13 bases between the germline ends. This CDR3 comprises 14 residues. Germline V gives CDR1 SGHTA, CDR2 FQGNSA. This CDR3 reads CASSLAQGSQPQHF. CDR3 DNA (partial): TGTGCCAGCAGCTTGGCCCAGGGCAGCCAGCCC. The full variable domain, rest sourced from reference TRBV7-2 and TRBJ1-5, is GAGVSQSPSNKVTEKGKDVELRCDPISGHTALYWYRQSLGQGLEFLIYFQGNSAPDKSGLPSDRFSAERTGGSVSTLTIQRTQQEDSAVYLCASSLAQGSQPQHFGDGTRLSIL.

For this clone: Sequencing ends 3 residues short of the CDR3 end; the germline J gene provides the rest. J is TRBJ1-2 and V is TRBV18; TRBD1 aligns across 11 bases. The CDR3 is 15 residues long. Per the germline V gene, CDR1 is KGHSH and CDR2 is LQKENI. With 3 bases clipped from V and 4 bases from J, the junction kept 4 bases outside the gene matches. CDR3: CASSPTGTGGYGYTF. The sequenced CDR3 bases are TGTGCCAGCTCACCCACCGGGACAGGGGGCTATGGC.

In its sample, this clone was seen a few times. The CDR3 end lies 3 residues beyond the end of the read and is filled in from the germline J gene. The chain links TRBV2 to TRBJ1-2; D might be TRBD1 (5 bases). This CDR3 has 15 amino acids. Trimming took 7 bases from V and 0 from J, leaving 15 bases between them. Per the germline V gene, CDR1 is SNHLY and CDR2 is FYNNEI. The CDR3 protein is CASIPHRGANYGYTF. The sequenced CDR3 bases are TGTGCCAGCATCCCCCATCGGGGGGCTAACTATGGC.

Regarding this clone: The CDR3 extends 3 residues past the end of the read, so its final part is completed from the germline J gene. This chain joins TRBV5-1 and TRBJ2-3, with 9 bases that match TRBD1. After removal of 2 bases from V and 1 base from J, the junction contained 2 bases not matched to a gene. The germline CDR1 and CDR2 sequences are SGHRS and YFSETQ. The CDR3 sequence is 15 residues long. CDR3 sequence reads: CASSFRDRGTDTQYF. The sequenced part of the CDR3 DNA is TGCGCCAGCAGCTTCCGGGACAGGGGCACAGATACG.

Comment on this clone: Read coverage stops 3 residues before the CDR3 terminus; the germline J gene supplies the remainder. The V call is TRBV6-1, the J call TRBJ2-5; maybe TRBD1 (6 bases). The length of the CDR3 is 15 residues. Germline values: CDR1 MNHNS, CDR2 SASEGT. The V end was cut by 4 bases, the J end by 4 bases, with 16 bases between. The CDR3 bases that were read are TGTGCCAGCAGTGTAAACAGGGAGTTCGGAGAGACC. Translation gives CASSVNREFGET. The CDR3 reads in full as CASSVNREFGETQYF.

This clone was seen ten or more times. The sequence runs out 3 residues before the end of the CDR3; the remainder is reconstructed from the germline J gene. The chain employs TRBV5-1 and TRBJ1-2; 7 nucleotides agree with TRBD1. This CDR3 is built from 12 residues. Germline CDR1 is SGHRS and CDR2 is YFSETQ. The part of the CDR3 DNA that was read is TGCGCCAGCAGCTTCGACAGGGCGGGC. This sequence encodes CASSFDRAG. The entire CDR3 reads CASSFDRAGYTF.

This clone was seen a handful of times. The read gets to within 3 residues of the CDR3 end, and the germline J gene fills in the rest. The genes are TRBV2 and TRBJ2-3; 8 nucleotides align to TRBD2. This CDR3 comprises 18 residues. CDR1 SNHLY and CDR2 FYNNEI come from the germline V gene. The V gene end was trimmed by 6 bases and the J gene end by 4 bases; junction bases not matched to a gene: 18. Here the CDR3 reads CASRDPGLVLHRPDTQYF. CDR3 bases read: TGTGCCAGCAGGGATCCGGGACTAGTACTTCACCGTCCAGATACG.

A note on this clone: Sequencing ends 3 residues short of the CDR3 end; the germline J gene provides the rest. The chain couples TRBV11-2 to TRBJ1-1, with D possibly being TRBD1 (6 bases). Trimming stripped 1 base from V and 0 bases from J, with 6 bases between. The CDR3 length is 14 residues. From germline, CDR1 is SGHAT and CDR2 FQNNGV. The part of the CDR3 DNA that was read is TGTGCCAGCAGCTTAGCAGGGGTGAACACTGAA. This sequence encodes CASSLAGVNTE. The full-length CDR3 reads as CASSLAGVNTEAFF.

As regards this clone: The read stops 3 residues short of the end of the CDR3; the missing end is completed from the germline J gene. The chain carries TRBV19 and TRBJ2-2, with TRBD1 matching over 8 bases. Germline V lookup: CDR1 LNHDA, CDR2 SQIVND (reference sequence). The J segment lost 4 bases and the V segment lost 9 bases, leaving 7 bases of the junction unmatched. CDR3 length: 14 amino acids. The CDR3 here is CASDRGLVTGELFF. CDR3 DNA (partial): TGTGCCAGCGACAGGGGATTGGTCACCGGGGAG. Using reference TRBV19 and TRBJ2-2 for the parts outside the CDR3, the full variable domain is DGGITQSPKYLFRKEGQNVTLSCEQNLNHDAMYWYRQDPGQGLRLIYYSQIVNDFQKGDIAEGYSVSREKKESFPLTVTSAQKNPTAFYLCASDRGLVTGELFFGEGSRLTVL.

This clone has ten or more counts. The CDR3 is cut off 3 residues early in the read; its end comes from the germline J gene. The chain combines TRBV29-1 with TRBJ2-2; D is perhaps TRBD1 (6 bases). Germline V gene sequence: CDR1 SQVTM, CDR2 ANQGSEA. This CDR3 comprises 14 residues. V shed 1 base and J shed 0 bases, with 6 bases lying between them. CDR3 in amino acids: CSVEGTANTGELFF. The covered CDR3 bases are TGCAGCGTTGAAGGGACAGCGAACACCGGGGAG.

This clone was found a few times. The CDR3 end lies 3 residues beyond the end of the read and is filled in from the germline J gene. The J gene is TRBJ1-2, the V gene TRBV30; D is possibly TRBD1 (5 bases). The CDR3 is 12 residues long. Germline V gives CDR1 GTSNPN, CDR2 SVGIG (reference sequence). CDR3 DNA (partial): TGTGCCTGGACGTCATCGGGGGGGGGC. Translating it yields CAWTSSGGG. The CDR3, in full, reads CAWTSSGGGYTF.

A remark on this clone: The read finishes 3 residues shy of the CDR3 end, and the germline J gene is used to complete it. V gene TRBV7-2 combines with J gene TRBJ1-1, with D unclear. Trimming cost V 1 base and J 1 base, with 4 bases left between them. The CDR3 is made up of 13 amino acids. Per the germline V gene, CDR1 is SGHTA and CDR2 is FQGNSA. CDR3 residues: CASSLEGNTEAFF. The part of the CDR3 DNA that was read is TGTGCCAGCAGCTTAGAGGGGAACACTGAA.

In this sample, this clone turned up a few times. The read terminates 3 residues before the CDR3 end, so the remaining end is supplied by the germline J gene. This rearrangement joins TRBV30 to TRBJ1-2; 12 positions match TRBD1. The CDR3 is 15 residues long. The germline V gene encodes CDR1 GTSNPN and CDR2 SVGIG (reference sequence). The CDR3 sequence is CAWSVGASGQGAYTF. The CDR3 DNA, read in part, is TGTGCCTGGAGTGTGGGGGCTTCGGGACAGGGGGCC.

This clone was picked up a small number of times. Read coverage stops 3 residues before the CDR3 terminus; the germline J gene supplies the remainder. The chain has TRBV19 and TRBJ1-5; 9 bases agree with TRBD1. From germline, CDR1 is LNHDA and CDR2 SQIVND (reference sequence). After removal of 4 bases from V and 2 bases from J, the junction contained 3 bases not matched to a gene. CDR3 size: 15 residues. The CDR3 sequence is CASSNRGLGNQPQHF. The part of the CDR3 DNA that was read is TGTGCCAGTAGTAACAGGGGGCTTGGCAATCAGCCC.

A word on this clone: The read halts 3 residues ahead of the CDR3 end, with the missing end drawn from the germline J gene. The chain employs TRBV7-9 and TRBJ2-3; TRBD1 matches 8 bases. The ends lost 5 bases at V and 4 bases at J; junction bases unmatched: 8. From germline, CDR1 is SEHNR and CDR2 FQNEAQ (reference sequence). This CDR3 region has 15 residues. The DNA read from the CDR3 is TGTGCCAGCAGCACCCCGCAGGGGGCCGCAGATACG. Translation gives CASSTPQGAADT. The whole CDR3 sequence is CASSTPQGAADTQYF.

This clone has only a few counts. The read finishes 3 residues shy of the CDR3 end, and the germline J gene is used to complete it. The chain joins TRBV18 to TRBJ1-4; the match to TRBD1 covers 7 bases. Trimming took 6 bases from V and 8 from J; bases not matched to a gene: 3. The CDR3 runs to 12 residues. Germline V gene sequence: CDR1 KGHSH, CDR2 LQKENI. CDR3 DNA, as far as it was read: TGTGCCAGCTCGCGGGACAGCGAAAAA. Translation: CASSRDSEK. The CDR3 in full is CASSRDSEKLFF. The whole variable domain, filled in from reference TRBV18 and TRBJ1-4, reads NAGVMQNPRHLVRRRGQEARLRCSPMKGHSHVYWYRQLPEEGLKFMVYLQKENIIDESGMPKERFSAEFPKEGPSILRIQQVVRGDSAAYFCASSRDSEKLFFGSGTQLSVL.

About this clone: The read ends 3 residues shy of where the CDR3 ends; the end is completed using the germline J gene. The chain couples TRBV7-8 to TRBJ2-7; 13 bases agree with TRBD2. Germline-derived CDR1 and CDR2 are SGHVS and FQNEAQ. This CDR3 has 17 residues. V trimming: 3 bases; J trimming: 0 bases; junction bases outside the gene matches: 5. Partial CDR3 DNA: TGTGCCAGCAGCTTGCGGACTAGCGGGGGTAACTCCTACGAG. Amino acids: CASSLRTSGGNSYE. The whole CDR3 region reads CASSLRTSGGNSYEQYF.

This clone was detected ten times or more. The read terminates 3 residues ahead of where the CDR3 ends, so the germline J gene completes it. The chain joins TRBV5-1 to TRBJ1-4; D is uncertain. Trimming removed 1 base from V and 5 bases from J, with 9 bases in between. CDR1 and CDR2 from the germline V gene are SGHRS and YFSETQ. This CDR3 region has 14 residues. The DNA read from the CDR3 is TGCGCCAGCAGCTTGAACCAGCGAAATGAAAAA. This sequence encodes CASSLNQRNEK. The CDR3 in its entirety is CASSLNQRNEKLFF.

Remarks on this clone: The sequenced fragment ends 3 residues before the CDR3 boundary, so the rest is inferred from the germline J gene. The chain combines TRBV19 with TRBJ1-3; D call uncertain. CDR3 length: 15 residues. Germline loops: CDR1 LNHDA, CDR2 SQIVND (reference sequence). V gave up 3 bases and J gave up 0 bases, with 9 bases separating them. The CDR3 sequence: CASSIEVISGNTIYF. The sequenced part of the CDR3 DNA is TGTGCCAGTAGTATCGAGGTAATCTCTGGAAACACC.

On this clone: The CDR3 end falls 3 residues outside the read, so it is completed with the germline J gene. J is TRBJ1-1 and V is TRBV18; no clear D. This CDR3 comprises 13 residues. The V gene lost 4 bases and the J gene lost 1 base, with 7 bases spanning the gap. Germline V gene sequence: CDR1 KGHSH, CDR2 LQKENI. The part of the CDR3 DNA that was read is TGTGCCAGCTCACAACACAAGAACACTGAA. Encoded protein: CASSQHKNTE. The entire CDR3 protein reads CASSQHKNTEAFF.

This clone was counted between two and nine times. The read falls 3 residues short of the CDR3 end, and the missing part is taken from the germline J gene. The J gene is TRBJ1-4, the V gene TRBV7-9; D is undetermined. There are 13 residues in the CDR3. V was shortened by 1 base and J by 8 bases, with 8 bases between the two germline ends. Germline CDR1 is SEHNR and CDR2 is FQNEAQ (reference sequence). The sequenced part of the CDR3 DNA is TGTGCCAGCAGCTTAGGCGCCCGAGAAAAA. As protein: CASSLGAREK. The full CDR3 sequence reads CASSLGAREKLFF.

Regarding this clone: The read gets to within 3 residues of the CDR3 end, and the germline J gene fills in the rest. The chain carries TRBV2 and TRBJ2-5, with 11 bases lining up with TRBD1. The germline CDR1 and CDR2 sequences are SNHLY and FYNNEI. The CDR3 sequence is 16 residues long. V lost 5 bases, J lost 1 base, and 6 bases stayed unmatched. The CDR3 protein is CASSQGTGGSQETQYF. The covered CDR3 bases are TGTGCCAGCAGTCAAGGGACAGGGGGGAGCCAAGAGACC.

As for this clone: Read coverage stops 3 residues before the CDR3 terminus; the germline J gene supplies the remainder. The chain recombines TRBV11-2 with TRBJ2-7; D uncertain. The ends were cut back, 5 bases at V and 2 bases at J, with 16 bases in the middle. CDR3 length: 15 residues. Per the germline V gene, CDR1 is SGHAT and CDR2 is FQNNGV. The CDR3 DNA, read in part, is TGTGCCAGCAGCCGCACAATAGGGTCGGCCTACGAG. This codes for CASSRTIGSAYE. The CDR3 in its entirety is CASSRTIGSAYEQYF.

The sample holds a few counts of this clone. The observed sequence ends 3 residues before the CDR3 terminus, with the missing tail filled in from the germline J gene. The rearrangement joins TRBV5-1 to TRBJ2-1, with 14 bases identical to TRBD2. The CDR3 runs to 16 residues. Germline V lookup: CDR1 SGHRS, CDR2 YFSETQ. V gave up 4 bases and J gave up 3 bases; unmatched junction bases: 3. CDR3 bases read: TGCGCCAGCAGCCCCGGACTAGCGGGGGGCTACAATGAG. Translated, it gives CASSPGLAGGYNE. The complete CDR3 reads CASSPGLAGGYNEQFF.

This clone was found many times. The sequenced part of the CDR3 DNA is TGTGCCAGCAGCTTAGCATCCCTAGCGGGGGCCACAGATACG. Its translation is CASSLASLAGATDT. The entire CDR3 reads CASSLASLAGATDTQYF. This chain links TRBV7-2 with TRBJ2-3; 10 positions agree with TRBD2. The CDR3 end falls 3 residues outside the read, so it is completed with the germline J gene. CDR1 and CDR2 from the germline V gene are SGHTA and FQGNSA. The CDR3 covers 17 residues. J gave up 2 bases and V 0 bases, and 5 bases lay outside the gene matches.